This entry lists 16 T cell receptor beta chains sequenced from one sample in a study of neurological immune-mediated disorders. TCRdb redid the calling of the 5' RACE reads with MiXCR, one entry per CDR3 protein. The table records about 53,000 distinct CDR3 sequences, 7% to 10% of them present only once. Time point of the sample: longitudinal time-point 3. Material: PBMCs. These receptors were collected from a woman aged 35 to 49 in good health.

This clonotype was detected a few times. This may be a read error: a much more frequent sequence differs by one nucleotide. The conserved phenylalanine or tryptophan normally closing the CDR3 is absent here, so this likely arose from a read error. The J gene is TRBJ1-2, the V gene TRBV24-1; D may be TRBD1 (5 bases). The ends were cut back, 4 bases at V and 4 bases at J, with 12 bases in the middle. This CDR3 is 14 amino acids long. Looked up from germline, CDR1 is KGHDR and CDR2 is SFDVKD. The CDR3 is CATSEEGKGYGYTC. CDR3 in DNA: TGTGCCACCAGTGAGGAGGGGAAGGGCTATGGCTACACCTGC.

This clonotype was counted ten times or more. V and J are TRBV2 and TRBJ1-2; TRBD1 is a possible D gene (5 bases). Germline CDR1 SNHLY, CDR2 FYNNEI. The CDR3 has 14 residues. V lost 2 bases and J 8 bases, leaving 15 bases between the germline ends. CDR3: CASSEIRGGRGYTF. Here the CDR3 DNA reads TGTGCCAGCAGTGAAATAAGGGGCGGGAGAGGCTACACCTTC.

This clonotype has a count of ten or more. A read error may produce the germline difference seen at one junction end. The chain employs TRBV7-9 and TRBJ2-1; 7 bases match TRBD2. CDR1 SEHNR and CDR2 FQNEAQ come from the germline V gene (reference sequence). The CDR3 sequence is 18 residues long. For the CDR3, the DNA is TGTGCCAGCAGCCTAGCCGGGGGAGGGCCCGGCTCCTACAATGAGCAGTTCTTC. Translating it yields CASSLAGGGPGSYNEQFF.

This clonotype was seen many times. In DNA form, the CDR3 reads TGTGCCAGCAGCCCGTGGGCGGGGGGAGAGCCACCCCTCCACTTT. Its translation: CASSPWAGGEPPLHF. The chain employs TRBV7-2 and TRBJ1-6; D may be TRBD1 (5 bases). This CDR3 contains 15 residues. The V gene lost 5 bases and the J gene lost 11 bases, with 19 bases spanning the gap. Germline V gene lookup returns CDR1 SGHTA and CDR2 FQGNSA.

This clonotype was recorded many times. The chain links TRBV5-1 to TRBJ1-5, with 10 bases lining up with TRBD1. Germline CDR1 is SGHRS and CDR2 is YFSETQ. The CDR3 extends over 14 amino acids. V dropped 4 bases and J dropped 5; count of bases not matched to a gene: 3. The CDR3 loop is CASSPGTGDQPQHF. The CDR3 DNA is TGCGCCAGCAGCCCGGGGACAGGGGATCAGCCCCAGCATTTT.

This clonotype was observed at least ten times. CDR3 DNA sequence: TGTGCCACCAGTGATTCTGGGAGAGAGACCCAGTACTTC. Translating it yields CATSDSGRETQYF. This chain connects TRBV24-1 to TRBJ2-5; tentative D call: TRBD2 (5 bases). The CDR3 consists of 13 residues. Trimming cost V 2 bases and J 4 bases, with 7 bases left between them. In germline, CDR1 is KGHDR, CDR2 SFDVKD.

This clonotype was detected many times. This chain links TRBV4-3 with TRBJ2-1; D may correspond to TRBD1 or TRBD2 (5 bases each). V was clipped by 0 bases and J by 8 bases, with 17 bases between them. The CDR3 is made up of 16 amino acids. In germline, CDR1 is LGHNA, CDR2 YSLEER. CDR3 loop: CASSQELRDPGHEQFF. CDR3 DNA: TGCGCCAGCAGCCAAGAACTCCGGGACCCAGGCCATGAGCAGTTCTTC.

This clonotype was seen a few times. The V gene is TRBV7-2, the J gene TRBJ1-2; 7 bases agree with TRBD1. With 5 bases clipped from V and 1 base from J, the junction kept 10 bases outside the gene matches. Germline V CDR1 and CDR2: SGHTA, FQGNSA. The CDR3 is 16 amino acids. CDR3 coding DNA: TGTGCCAGCAGCCCTCGGACAGGAGAATTTAACTATGGCTACACCTTC. Translated: CASSPRTGEFNYGYTF.

This clonotype was observed many times. J is TRBJ2-2 and V is TRBV5-1, with a weak D call TRBD2 (6 bases). V gave up 0 bases and J gave up 2 bases, with 14 bases separating them. This CDR3 is 17 amino acids long. Per the germline V gene, CDR1 is SGHRS and CDR2 is YFSETQ. Here the CDR3 reads CASSLENAGTNTGELFF. CDR3 nucleotide sequence: TGCGCCAGCAGCTTGGAAAACGCGGGGACCAACACCGGGGAGCTGTTTTTT.

This clonotype was recorded many times. The CDR3 DNA reads TGTGCCAGCAGCCGTGGACAGGCGAACACCGGGGAGCTGTTTTTT. Translated: CASSRGQANTGELFF. The chain couples TRBV11-2 to TRBJ2-2, with 7 bases aligning to TRBD1. V trimming: 5 bases; J trimming: 0 bases; junction bases outside the gene matches: 3. This CDR3 has 15 residues. CDR1 and CDR2 (germline): SGHAT, FQNNGV.

Ten or more counts support this clonotype. The rearrangement uses TRBV9 and TRBJ2-7; TRBD1 matches at 8 bases. Germline V gene lookup returns CDR1 SGDLS and CDR2 YYNGEE. Trimming at V came to 2 bases and at J to 0 bases, leaving 4 bases not matched to a gene. The CDR3 runs 15 residues. Here the CDR3 DNA reads TGTGCCAGCAGCGTTGGTCAGGGGGCCTCCTACGAGCAGTACTTC. Amino acids: CASSVGQGASYEQYF.

This clonotype was recorded at least ten times. The chain has TRBV20-1 and TRBJ2-2, with D hard to call. Germline V gene data show CDR1 as DFQATT and CDR2 as SNEGSKA (reference sequence). CDR3 length: 16 amino acids. The V end lost 0 bases, the J end lost 0 bases, and 11 bases lay between the germline ends. The CDR3 reads CSARDSGRPNTGELFF. The DNA for the CDR3 is TGCAGTGCTAGAGATTCGGGCAGGCCGAACACCGGGGAGCTGTTTTTT.

This clonotype was counted ten times or more. The chain joins TRBV10-3 to TRBJ1-1; possible D gene TRBD1, 5 bases. Germline V gene data show CDR1 as ENHRY and CDR2 as SYGVKD. The CDR3 has 15 amino acids. Deletions cut 6 bases from V and 1 base from J, with 15 bases between. CDR3 loop: CAISHLSTENTEAFF. CDR3 bases: TGTGCCATCAGCCATCTATCGACAGAGAACACTGAAGCTTTCTTT.

Ten or more counts support this clonotype. The chain recombines TRBV12-3 or TRBV12-4 with TRBJ2-7, with 8 nucleotides matching TRBD1. Unmatched junction bases numbered 6, after V lost 6 bases and J lost 2 bases. This CDR3 region has 14 residues. The CDR3 sequence is CASSRPDRAYEQYF. The CDR3 DNA reads as TGTGCCAGCAGCCGGCCGGACAGGGCCTACGAGCAGTACTTC.

This clonotype was seen many times. This chain links TRBV5-4 with TRBJ1-1, with D hard to call. CDR1 SGHNT and CDR2 YYREEE come from the germline V gene (reference sequence). V shed 0 bases and J shed 1 base, with 13 bases lying between them. This CDR3 has 16 residues. The CDR3 bases are TGTGCCAGCAGCTTGGTTGGGCAGTGGAGGAACACTGAAGCTTTCTTT. Protein sequence: CASSLVGQWRNTEAFF.

This clonotype was counted many times. The CDR3 coding sequence is TGCGCCAGCAAGCCCCCGGGACACGAGAACACCGGGGAGCTGTTTTTT. This sequence encodes CASKPPGHENTGELFF. This chain connects TRBV5-1 to TRBJ2-2, with a tentative D call TRBD1 (6 bases). The germline V gene encodes CDR1 SGHRS and CDR2 YFSETQ. This CDR3 has 16 amino acids. The V and J ends lost 6 bases and 1 base respectively, with 16 bases between them.